This TCR beta chain was retrieved from a study of CD8+ T cells in alopecia areata. General study findings and limits: Scalp repertoires also include resident alphabeta T cells from normal skin.

The germline V gene encodes CDR1 MNHDT and CDR2 YYDKIL. The CDR3 totals 15 residues. As the sequencing template, cDNA was produced by extracting RNA and reverse transcribing it. TCRdb's copy holds only in-frame clones and misses some; the assay was immunoSEQ multiplex PCR. Listed here are 90,000 to 130,000 clones without any singletons, the top ten holding 15% to 20%. This clone was seen more than once but under ten times. Its specificity is unknown. Germline and genes: mouse. The observed sequence ends 4 residues before the CDR3 terminus, with the missing tail filled in from the germline J gene. The TCR originated in a C3H/HeJ mouse with alopecia areata. The strain is characterized by the MHC haplotype H2-k. Sequenced input: lesional skin. The chain combines TRBV17 with TRBJ2-5; D is perhaps TRBD1 (6 bases). CDR3 sequence reads: CASSRDGQGKDTQYF. The CDR3 DNA, read in part, is TGTGCTAGCAGTAGAGATGGGCAGGGGAAAGAC.